This TCR beta chain is from a study of T cell clones after liver transplantation. Study-level background: HCV positivity affected three of eight recipients; the rest lacked autoimmune or viral indications.

Study-wide points: In 5 of 8 subjects, circulating graft-donor-reactive CD4 TCRbeta sequences fell significantly after transplant.

The ends were cut back, 4 bases at V and 5 bases at J, with 14 bases in the middle. The CDR3 runs to 13 residues. The V gene's germline CDR1 is SQVTM and CDR2 ANQGSEA. Concerning this clone: Its antigen is currently unknown.

Profiled with immunoSEQ multiplex PCR; TCRdb holds only in-frame clones, not every one. Among some 59,000 clones, 60% to 80% were seen once, and the ten largest hold 7.5% to 10%. V and J are TRBV29-1 and TRBJ1-1; possible D gene TRBD1, 5 bases. The source is a human patient who received a liver transplant. Some T cells may originate from the graft donor. The sequenced sample was CD4+ T cells from blood, obtained at the 22-month timepoint. The chain's CDR3 is CSVVVWGGTEAFF. CDR3 sequence (DNA): TGCAGCGTTGTTGTTTGGGGGGGGACTGAAGCTTTCTTT.